This T cell receptor beta chain is drawn from a study of T cells in localized non-small cell lung cancer. Study outcomes and limitations: Peak T cell clonality was found in uninvolved adjacent lung, exceeding tumor. Analysis by sequencing included only one tumor region, so heterogeneity remains possible.

Data came from immunoSEQ multiplex PCR; TCRdb stores just in-frame clones and leaves some out. The table lists about 1,300 clones, around 25% of them singletons. The length of the CDR3 is 14 residues. V lost 8 bases and J 4 bases, leaving 16 bases between the germline ends. Germline CDR1 and CDR2: LGHNT and FRNRAP. Worth noting for this clone: No antigen is known for it.

Sequencing was performed on lung tumor tissue, taken before any cancer treatment. The receptor was isolated from a man aged 40 to 69 with stage II squamous cell lung carcinoma. This chain joins TRBV12-5 and TRBJ2-3, with unresolved D. The CDR3 DNA sequence: TGTGCTAGTTGGGCCCCCGGCAATGCAGATACGCAGTATTTT. Protein: CASWAPGNADTQYF. Using reference TRBV12-5 and TRBJ2-3 for the parts outside the CDR3, the full variable domain is DARVTQTPRHKVTEMGQEVTMRCQPILGHNTVFWYRQTMMQGLELLAYFRNRAPLDDSGMPKDRFSAEMPDATLATLKIQPSEPRDSAVYFCASWAPGNADTQYFGPGTRLTVL.